This TCR beta chain came from a study of cytomegalovirus exposure and HLA in healthy donors. Looking at the study overall: The same platform was used for the 90 to 150 validation repertoires as for the 666 first-cohort repertoires, as reported in a later analysis. General study findings and limits: In vitro checks showed that a few CMV-associated chains really do target CMV antigens. Most observed TCR sequences were rare, whereas some public TCRs were detected in many donors. Altogether, more than 150 TCR beta chains were recorded as cytomegalovirus-associated.

This clone has only a few counts. The antigen is unknown. Here immunoSEQ multiplex PCR was the method, and the copy in TCRdb shows in-frame clones only, minus some. The table has fewer than 130,000 clones, 89% seen once. The source of this sequence is a woman under 30 in good health and CMV-seronegative. The sample comprised PBMCs.

CDR3: CASSPRGSTDTQYF. CDR3 DNA sequence: TGTGCCAGCAGCCCCCGGGGGAGCACAGATACGCAGTATTTT. The chain employs TRBV6-4 and TRBJ2-3; D perhaps matches TRBD2 (6 bases). The CDR3 runs 14 residues. Looked up from germline, CDR1 is MRHNA and CDR2 is SNTAGT. Trimming took off 6 bases at V and 0 bases at J, with 10 bases between the two ends.